The 5 T cell receptor beta chains reported below all come from one sample, sequenced in a study of early T cells in non-severe SARS-CoV-2 infection. TCRdb reanalysed the 5' RACE reads using MiXCR and keeps one entry per CDR3 protein. The sample shows about 27,000 distinct CDR3 sequences, approximately 5.4% of them seen only once. Sequencing was done on a sample of whole blood. These receptors all stem from an adult who was a healthcare worker with PCR-confirmed SARS-CoV-2 infection or an uninfected control (not recorded which).

The rearrangement joins TRBV14 to TRBJ1-2, with 9 bases aligning to TRBD1. The CDR3 runs 16 residues. Germline lookup yields CDR1 SGHDN and CDR2 FVKESK. J was trimmed by 5 bases and V by 3 bases; bases with no gene match: 10. Here the CDR3 reads CASSHFTGGQPYGYTF. For the CDR3, the DNA is TGTGCCAGCAGCCATTTTACAGGGGGCCAACCTTATGGCTACACCTTC.

This clonotype has a count of ten or more. The J gene is TRBJ2-4, the V gene TRBV2; D gene ambiguous. CDR1 and CDR2 from the germline V gene are SNHLY and FYNNEI. Between the trimmed V and J ends, which lost 5 bases and 0 bases, there was a span of 14 bases. This CDR3 is built from 16 residues. The CDR3, as DNA: TGTGCCAGCAGTACCGACACCTACCTAGCCAAAAACATTCAGTACTTC. It specifies CASSTDTYLAKNIQYF.

This clonotype is deemed medium-sized (0.01 to 0.1%). The genes are TRBV7-2 and TRBJ1-6; D not certain. The germline V gene has CDR1 SGHTA and CDR2 FQGNSA. The CDR3 runs to 15 residues. Trimming stripped 1 base from V and 4 bases from J, with 8 bases between. This CDR3 is CASSLDRVYNSPLHF. CDR3 DNA sequence: TGTGCCAGCAGCTTAGATAGGGTTTATAATTCACCCCTCCACTTT.

This clonotype was counted ten times or more. The V call is TRBV20-1, the J call TRBJ2-7; the match to TRBD2 covers 12 bases. Trimming removed 6 bases from V and 7 bases from J; junction bases left unmatched: 10. The V gene's germline CDR1 is DFQATT and CDR2 SNEGSKA (reference sequence). The CDR3 runs 14 residues. The CDR3 DNA is TGCAGTGCCACGAAGGGACTAGCGGGCCGAGAGCAGTACTTC. This sequence encodes CSATKGLAGREQYF.

In this sample, this clonotype turned up many times. The V gene is TRBV7-2, the J gene TRBJ2-5; D gene ambiguous. Trimming pared 5 bases from V and 1 base from J, leaving 11 bases between. Germline V gene data show CDR1 as SGHTA and CDR2 as FQGNSA. This CDR3 region has 14 residues. CDR3 region: CASSRFRSQETQYF. CDR3 nucleotide sequence: TGTGCCAGCAGCCGATTTAGGTCCCAAGAGACCCAGTACTTC.